This is a list of T cell receptor beta chains from one sample in a study of Tregs in tolerant kidney transplant recipients. The table came from immunoSEQ multiplex PCR; TCRdb's copy has only in-frame clones and leaves some out. The sample has fewer than 60,000 clones; about nine tenths are singletons. The input for sequencing was CD8+ T cells from blood (PBMCs), taken 24 months after the transplant. The receptors shown here come from a human patient who received a combined kidney and bone marrow transplant. A subset of T cells may come from the graft donor. Each CDR3 is given with its conserved first and last residue.

v_call	j_call	cdr3_aa
TRBV19	TRBJ2-7	CASSIGHRGKSYEQYF
TRBV19	TRBJ1-1	CASSFGEGGTEAFF
TRBV25-1	TRBJ2-6	CASSPPGTSEGGANVLTF
TRBV5-6	TRBJ1-5	CASSRTGVNSQPQHF
TRBV9	TRBJ1-3	CASSQPRGESGNTIYF
TRBV7-9	TRBJ2-3	CASSPEGVAKSTDTQYF
TRBV28	TRBJ1-6	CASSFFFSYNSPLHF
TRBV4-3	TRBJ2-3	CASSQNRLAGGPDTQYF
TRBV7-9	TRBJ2-1	CASSFRLTGGYNEQFF
TRBV4-3	TRBJ2-2	CASSQGKIGRAFNTGELFF
TRBV15	TRBJ2-7	CATSRDKSGTYEQYF
TRBV7-6	TRBJ2-1	CASGQASYNEQFF
TRBV7-3	TRBJ2-3	CASSPLLTSGSTDTQYF
TRBV25-1	TRBJ2-7	CASSEGQGWDEQYF
TRBV19	TRBJ2-7	CASSSGLAGDSYEQYF
TRBV7-6	TRBJ2-1	CASSLGERRAVNEQFF
TRBV11-2	TRBJ2-2	CASSLAIEAGELFF
TRBV9	TRBJ2-3	CASSGSSGLAGVGDTQYF
TRBV4-3	TRBJ2-7	CASSQDQETGGIYEQYF
TRBV4-3	TRBJ1-2	CASSQEQGLGYGYTF
TRBV15	TRBJ2-2	CATSPSRGAAGELFF
TRBV4-1	TRBJ2-7	CASSQGSGGLYEQYF
TRBV4-1	TRBJ1-1	CASSWRQGSTNTEAFF
TRBV28	TRBJ1-5	CASSFGQASNQPQHF
TRBV7-2	TRBJ2-7	CASSLDFSGRAPYEQYF
TRBV13	TRBJ1-3	CASSLTGFGAIYF
TRBV28	TRBJ2-7	CASSSLAGYAYEQYF
TRBV6-4	TRBJ1-5	CANFRRGTNQPQHF
TRBV7-2	TRBJ1-1	CASSLGAATEAFF
TRBV4-3	TRBJ2-2	CASSQESPNSITGELFF
TRBV9	TRBJ2-7	CASSVEEGTYEQYF
TRBV6-1	TRBJ2-3	CASSVGADTQYF
TRBV27	TRBJ2-1	CASSPAALTGSSYNEQFF
TRBV7-2	TRBJ2-7	CASSLGSIYEQYF
TRBV6-5	TRBJ1-6	CASSYRGRRDSPLHF
TRBV27	TRBJ2-7	CASSLSGGGTYEQYF
TRBV11-2	TRBJ2-3	CASSLFGGGTVADTQYF
TRBV28	TRBJ2-5	CASSPRGIETQYF
TRBV19	TRBJ1-1	CASSITTGDLNTEAFF
TRBV7-9	TRBJ2-7	CASSQGTGGYEQYF
TRBV11-1	TRBJ2-7	CASSPQASGLYEQYF
TRBV7-9	.	CASSPGGGTAHEQYF
TRBV9	TRBJ2-3	CASSVTSGRTGDTQYF
TRBV6-1	TRBJ2-2	CASSGGTSGRAGELFF
TRBV4-3	TRBJ2-3	CASSPGGIDTQYF
TRBV14	TRBJ2-1	CASSNLLAGGNNEQFF
TRBV27	TRBJ2-3	CATRGLASDTQYF
TRBV13	TRBJ2-7	CASSPGTSFEQYF
TRBV7-3	TRBJ2-3	CASSLEVSCHTQYF
TRBV4-3	TRBJ2-7	CASSQDPSGSSGEQYF
TRBV6-6	TRBJ1-3	CASSYTPGQGFNTIYF
TRBV7-9	TRBJ2-2	CASSLLHTGELFF
TRBV2	TRBJ2-7	CASSGQSYEQYF
TRBV7-9	TRBJ2-7	CASSVRGLDEQYF
TRBV5-1	TRBJ2-3	CASNLGETRRTDTQYF
TRBV6-5	TRBJ2-7	CASSGSGSYEQYF
TRBV30	TRBJ2-7	CAWSVIGGPYEQYF
TRBV7-8	TRBJ1-4	CASSLETGFSEKLFF
TRBV7-8	TRBJ2-5	CASSLAPGGYQETQYF